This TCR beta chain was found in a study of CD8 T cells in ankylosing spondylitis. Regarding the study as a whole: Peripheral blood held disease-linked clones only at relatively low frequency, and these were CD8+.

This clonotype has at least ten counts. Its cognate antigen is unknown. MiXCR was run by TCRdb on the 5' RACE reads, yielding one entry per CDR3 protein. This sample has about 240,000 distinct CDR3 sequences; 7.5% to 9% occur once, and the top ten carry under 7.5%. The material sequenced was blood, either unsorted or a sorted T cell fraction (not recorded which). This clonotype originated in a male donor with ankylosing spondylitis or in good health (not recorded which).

The CDR3 sequence: CASAWGGRSDTQYF. The CDR3 DNA sequence: TGTGCCAGCGCCTGGGGGGGGCGGTCAGATACGCAGTATTTT. The chain is built from TRBV2 and TRBJ2-3, with D perhaps TRBD2 (7 bases). Germline loops: CDR1 SNHLY, CDR2 FYNNEI. CDR3 size: 14 residues. V was cut by 8 bases and J by 4 bases, with 16 bases left in between.